These 28 T cell receptor beta chains came from one sample sequenced in a study of identical twins. Using its own MiXCR run on the 5' RACE reads, TCRdb lists one record per CDR3 protein. Of 1.5 million to 2 million distinct CDR3 sequences in the sample, more than 30% are singletons; the top ten hold approximately 0.25%. The sequenced sample was cord blood. These receptors all stem from a newborn girl in good health.

The chain uses TRBV20-1 and TRBJ1-2; 7 nucleotides agree with TRBD1. The CDR3 length is 14 residues. V lost 6 bases, J lost 3 bases, and 10 bases stayed unmatched. CDR1 and CDR2 from the germline V gene are DFQATT and SNEGSKA (reference sequence). Here the CDR3 DNA reads TGCAGTGCCCTTCCCGGGACAGAAGACTATGGCTACACCTTC. Translated, it gives CSALPGTEDYGYTF.

The chain is built from TRBV7-9 and TRBJ1-2; weak D call: TRBD1 (5 bases). This CDR3 has 14 residues. Germline V lookup: CDR1 SEHNR, CDR2 FQNEAQ (reference sequence). V was trimmed by 4 bases and J by 2 bases, leaving 11 bases between them. CDR3 DNA: TGTGCCAGCAGCTCTCTTGGACAAAACTATGGCTACACCTTC. Its translation is CASSSLGQNYGYTF.

For the CDR3, the DNA is TGTGCCATCAGCGATACCGGGACTTCTTTGAGCCCCTACGAGCAGTACTTC. Its translation: CAISDTGTSLSPYEQYF. J is TRBJ2-7 and V is TRBV10-3; D is possibly TRBD2 (6 bases). Germline V gives CDR1 ENHRY, CDR2 SYGVKD. Trimming pared 6 bases from V and 2 bases from J, leaving 23 bases between. There are 17 residues in the CDR3.

The chain recombines TRBV12-5 with TRBJ2-1, with TRBD2 matching over 12 bases. The CDR3 extends over 14 amino acids. V gave up 1 base and J gave up 10 bases; unmatched junction bases: 2. CDR1 and CDR2 from the germline V gene are LGHNT and FRNRAP. The CDR3 sequence: CASGLGLAGVEQFF. CDR3 sequence (DNA): TGTGCTAGTGGTTTGGGACTAGCGGGGGTCGAGCAGTTCTTC.

This clonotype was counted ten times or more. This chain's CDR3 is CASSLSNGGTHEQYF. The CDR3 DNA is TGTGCCAGCAGTTTATCAAACGGGGGGACCCACGAGCAGTACTTC. V and J are TRBV27 and TRBJ2-7, with 7 bases fitting TRBD2. With V trimmed by 0 bases and J by 5 bases, 7 bases remained unmatched. Germline V gives CDR1 MNHEY, CDR2 SMNVEV (reference sequence). The CDR3 consists of 15 residues.

The chain is built from TRBV20-1 and TRBJ1-5; unclear D gene. Germline lookup yields CDR1 DFQATT and CDR2 SNEGSKA (reference sequence). V lost 4 bases and J lost 0, with 13 bases in between. The CDR3 consists of 15 residues. The CDR3: CSAKGSGYSNQPQHF. In nucleotides, the CDR3 is TGCAGTGCTAAGGGAAGTGGATATAGCAATCAGCCCCAGCATTTT.

This clonotype was counted at least ten times. The chain employs TRBV12-3 or TRBV12-4 and TRBJ2-3; 8 bases match TRBD2. The CDR3 runs 14 residues. Germline trimming cut 6 bases from V and 1 base from J; bases unmatched to any gene: 3. In DNA, the CDR3 is TGTGCCAGCAGCCCTAGCGGGCGCACAGATACGCAGTATTTT. It encodes CASSPSGRTDTQYF.

J is TRBJ2-1 and V is TRBV11-2, with 11 bases aligning to TRBD2. The J call may not be correct, given that the DNA end is closer to TRBJ2-7. Germline lookup yields CDR1 SGHAT and CDR2 FQNNGV. This CDR3 contains 15 residues. CDR3 nucleotides: TGTGCCAGCAGCGGACTAGCGGGTTTCTACAATGAGCAGTACTTC. Protein sequence: CASSGLAGFYNEQYF.

V is TRBV7-8 and J is TRBJ2-1; 11 positions match TRBD2. Trimming at V came to 5 bases and at J to 4 bases, leaving 10 bases not matched to a gene. This CDR3 is built from 17 residues. Looked up from germline, CDR1 is SGHVS and CDR2 is FQNEAQ. CDR3 sequence (DNA): TGTGCCAGCAGCGCCTACTTAGCGGGGGGGCCGTACAATGAGCAGTTCTTC. It codes for CASSAYLAGGPYNEQFF.

The chain links TRBV3-1 to TRBJ1-5; no definite D call. Germline CDR1 is LGHDT and CDR2 is YNNKEL (reference sequence). The CDR3 is 15 residues long. V shed 1 base and J shed 5 bases, with 12 bases lying between them. CDR3 sequence reads: CASSQAYSSHQPQHF. The CDR3 DNA is TGTGCCAGCAGCCAAGCGTACTCAAGCCATCAGCCCCAGCATTTT.

The chain recombines TRBV20-1 with TRBJ2-7; no clear D. Trimming removed 5 bases at V and 2 bases at J, with 10 bases between. The CDR3 is 12 amino acids. Germline values: CDR1 DFQATT, CDR2 SNEGSKA (reference sequence). The DNA for the CDR3 is TGCAGTGCTGACGGCCTAGCCTACGAGCAGTACTTC. Amino acid sequence: CSADGLAYEQYF.

The rearrangement links TRBV11-1 to TRBJ2-2, with D possibly being TRBD2 (5 bases). This CDR3 is 15 amino acids long. The germline CDR1 and CDR2 sequences are SGHAT and FQDESV (reference sequence). Trimming stripped 5 bases from V and 9 bases from J, with 19 bases between. DNA of the CDR3: TGTGCCAGCAGCCCCCGAACTAGGGTCCGCCGGGAGCTGTTTTTT. As protein: CASSPRTRVRRELFF.

The sample holds a few counts of this clonotype. This sequence joins TRBV28 and TRBJ2-1; D may be TRBD2 (7 bases). Per the germline V gene, CDR1 is MDHEN and CDR2 is SYDVKM. This CDR3 has 13 amino acids. V lost 1 base and J 15 bases, leaving 16 bases between the germline ends. The CDR3 protein is CASSLYGGPYSFF. CDR3 nucleotides: TGTGCCAGCAGTTTATACGGGGGGCCCTACTCGTTCTTC.

This chain links TRBV27 with TRBJ2-7; the match to TRBD2 covers 11 bases. With V trimmed by 5 bases and J by 3 bases, 9 bases remained unmatched. The CDR3 runs 16 residues. The germline V gene has CDR1 MNHEY and CDR2 SMNVEV (reference sequence). CDR3 loop: CASSLPPTSGSYEQYF. In DNA, the CDR3 is TGTGCCAGCAGTCTCCCCCCAACTAGCGGGAGCTACGAGCAGTACTTC.

This clonotype was found a few times. The V gene is TRBV6-1, the J gene TRBJ1-6, with D perhaps TRBD1 (5 bases). Germline V CDR1 and CDR2: MNHNS, SASEGT. The CDR3 totals 22 residues. Trimming removed 6 bases at V and 0 bases at J, with 30 bases between. In DNA form, the CDR3 reads TGTGCCAGCAGCCCTGGCGAGGGTCCCGGGACCCTGAGGATCTCCTATAATTCACCCCTCCACTTT. Its translation: CASSPGEGPGTLRISYNSPLHF.

This rearrangement joins TRBV12-3 or TRBV12-4 to TRBJ1-6, with D unresolved. The V end was cut by 7 bases, the J end by 9 bases, with 19 bases between. There are 15 residues in the CDR3. The CDR3 DNA follows: TGTGCCAGCATCCCCGGGCTACTGGGGATTTCACCCCTCCACTTT. Residues: CASIPGLLGISPLHF.

This clonotype was counted only a few times. The rearrangement joins TRBV11-1 to TRBJ2-3; D tentatively fits TRBD1 or TRBD2 (5 bases each). The germline gives CDR1 SGHAT, CDR2 FQDESV (reference sequence). This CDR3 contains 15 residues. Deletions cut 7 bases from V and 3 bases from J, with 17 bases between. CDR3 sequence: CASTTGPSSTDTQYF. CDR3 DNA sequence: TGTGCCAGCACCACGGGGCCCAGTAGTACAGATACGCAGTATTTT.

This clonotype was seen more than once but under ten times. The V gene is TRBV12-5, the J gene TRBJ2-1, with D uncertain. The CDR3 loop spans 17 amino acids. CDR1 and CDR2 from the germline V gene are LGHNT and FRNRAP. Trimming took off 5 bases at V and 7 bases at J, with 24 bases between the two ends. CDR3 sequence: CASGPPRVFVFSNEQFF. In DNA, the CDR3 is TGTGCTAGTGGTCCCCCCCGGGTTTTTGTTTTTTCGAATGAGCAGTTCTTC.

The V gene is TRBV4-1, the J gene TRBJ1-1; TRBD1 agrees at 7 bases. CDR1 is MGHRA and CDR2 is YSYEKL in the germline V gene. This CDR3 has 14 residues. The ends lost 4 bases at V and 7 bases at J; junction bases unmatched: 9. The CDR3 here is CASSRTLTGSEAFF. Written as DNA, the CDR3 is TGCGCCAGCAGCCGGACTTTGACAGGGAGTGAAGCTTTCTTT.

V is TRBV7-2 and J is TRBJ1-1; 8 bases fit TRBD1. V dropped 1 base and J dropped 4; count of bases not matched to a gene: 2. Germline CDR1 and CDR2: SGHTA and FQGNSA. The CDR3 is 14 amino acids. DNA for the CDR3: TGTGCCAGCAGCTTAGACGGACAGGGCACTGAAGCTTTCTTT. Protein sequence: CASSLDGQGTEAFF.

The chain couples TRBV29-1 to TRBJ1-3, with D tentatively TRBD1 (6 bases). The CDR3 is 13 amino acids. CDR1 SQVTM and CDR2 ANQGSEA come from the germline V gene. V was trimmed by 7 bases and J by 0 bases, leaving 10 bases between them. The CDR3: CSAWTVSGNTIYF. CDR3 nucleotide sequence: TGCAGCGCCTGGACAGTCTCTGGAAACACCATATATTTT.

This clonotype was seen only once. The chain uses TRBV7-9 and TRBJ2-1; D uncertain. The V gene lost 5 bases and the J gene lost 7 bases, with 6 bases spanning the gap. The germline gives CDR1 SEHNR, CDR2 FQNEAQ (reference sequence). This CDR3 region has 11 residues. This CDR3 reads CASSMSNEQFF. For the CDR3, the DNA is TGTGCCAGCAGCATGAGTAATGAGCAGTTCTTC.

The chain couples TRBV6-5 to TRBJ2-7; D gene uncertain. CDR3 length equals 13 residues. The germline gives CDR1 MNHEY, CDR2 SVGAGI. V lost 6 bases and J 0 bases, leaving 9 bases between the germline ends. CDR3 DNA: TGTGCCAGCAGACCACAGAGCTCCTACGAGCAGTACTTC. It translates to CASRPQSSYEQYF.

The chain combines TRBV20-1 with TRBJ1-2; D call uncertain. The CDR3 is made up of 14 amino acids. Trimming left V 1 base short and J 4 bases short, with 13 bases between. CDR1 is DFQATT and CDR2 is SNEGSKA in the germline V gene (reference sequence). CDR3 loop: CSARGFAGGYGYTF. The CDR3 DNA reads TGCAGTGCTAGAGGATTTGCGGGAGGCTATGGCTACACCTTC.

The V and J genes are TRBV20-1 and TRBJ1-4, with D uncertain. V shed 0 bases and J shed 6 bases, with 14 bases lying between them. Germline lookup yields CDR1 DFQATT and CDR2 SNEGSKA (reference sequence). This CDR3 spans 15 amino acids. The CDR3, as DNA: TGCAGTGCTAGAGAAGGGTGGCAGGTACATGAAAAACTGTTTTTT. Translating it yields CSAREGWQVHEKLFF.

The genes are TRBV7-2 and TRBJ2-7; D call uncertain. There are 14 residues in the CDR3. The V gene's germline CDR1 is SGHTA and CDR2 FQGNSA. Trimming removed 2 bases at V and 0 bases at J, with 8 bases between. The CDR3 DNA sequence: TGTGCCAGCAGCTTAAGGCGCATCTCCTACGAGCAGTACTTC. The encoded protein is CASSLRRISYEQYF.

This chain uses TRBV28 with TRBJ1-5; D not resolved. V dropped 5 bases and J dropped 4 bases, with 12 bases sitting between them. Per the germline V gene, CDR1 is MDHEN and CDR2 is SYDVKM. The CDR3 has 14 amino acids. CDR3 nucleotides: TGTGCCAGCAGTCTCCCCGTCTCAAATCAGCCCCAGCATTTT. Translated: CASSLPVSNQPQHF.

This chain links TRBV5-1 with TRBJ2-5; 12 bases match TRBD2. Unmatched junction bases numbered 8, after V lost 3 bases and J lost 5 bases. Germline loops: CDR1 SGHRS, CDR2 YFSETQ. This CDR3 region has 16 residues. CDR3 protein: CASSSSWTSGMETQYF. The CDR3 bases are TGCGCCAGCAGCTCTTCCTGGACTAGCGGGATGGAGACCCAGTACTTC.